Below, 15 T cell receptor beta chains from the same sample are listed, as sequenced in a study of OX40 agonist ivuxolimab in advanced cancers. Measured with immunoSEQ multiplex PCR; TCRdb has only the in-frame clones, and not every one. The table has approximately 69,000 clones, about 82% seen once. Sequenced material: CD4+ or CD8+ T cells sorted from blood, taken in a trial of the OX40 agonist ivuxolimab. These receptors were obtained from an adult with an advanced solid tumor such as melanoma, head and neck, liver or kidney cancer.

The chain combines TRBV6-5 with TRBJ2-5; D remains unclear. V lost 2 bases and J lost 2, with 0 bases in between. In germline, CDR1 is MNHEY, CDR2 SVGAGI. The CDR3 length is 11 residues. DNA of the CDR3: TGTGCCAGCAGTTACCAAGAGACCCAGTACTTC. Its protein is CASSYQETQYF.

The chain couples TRBV5-4 to TRBJ1-6; the D is unclear. V lost 0 bases to trimming and J lost 7 bases, with 11 bases between them. Germline lookup yields CDR1 SGHNT and CDR2 YYREEE (reference sequence). The CDR3 covers 15 residues. The DNA of the CDR3 is TGTGCCAGCAGCTTGGACAGTTCCCGAAATTCACCCCTCCACTTT. It codes for CASSLDSSRNSPLHF. Full variable domain (rest looked up from reference TRBV5-4 and TRBJ1-6): ETGVTQSPTHLIKTRGQQVTLRCSSQSGHNTVSWYQQALGQGPQFIFQYYREEENGRGNFPPRFSGLQFPNYSSELNVNALELDDSALYLCASSLDSSRNSPLHFGNGTRLTVT.

On this clone itself: The germline gene is not matched at one end of the junction; a read error may be the cause. The V call is TRBV5-5, the J call TRBJ2-3; TRBD1 matches 7 bases. Germline-derived CDR1 and CDR2 are SGHKS and YYEKEE (reference sequence). CDR3 length: 12 residues. CDR3 residues: CASSPGQRRVAF. In DNA, the CDR3 is TGTGCCAGCAGCCCGGGACAGAGACGAGTTGCGTTC. Combining the CDR3 with reference TRBV5-5 and TRBJ2-3 gives the whole variable domain DAGVTQSPTHLIKTRGQQVTLRCSPISGHKSVSWYQQVLGQGPQFIFQYYEKEERGRGNFPDRFSARQFPNYSSELNVNALLLGDSALYLCASSPGQRRVAFGPGTRLTVL.

This chain uses TRBV19 with TRBJ1-5; tentative D call: TRBD1 (6 bases). CDR1 and CDR2 (germline): LNHDA, SQIVND (reference sequence). Between the trimmed V and J ends, which lost 5 bases and 4 bases, there was a span of 12 bases. The CDR3 loop spans 14 amino acids. CDR3 coding DNA: TGTGCCAGTAGTGGGATGACAGGAAATCAGCCCCAGCATTTT. This codes for CASSGMTGNQPQHF. Full variable domain (rest looked up from reference TRBV19 and TRBJ1-5): DGGITQSPKYLFRKEGQNVTLSCEQNLNHDAMYWYRQDPGQGLRLIYYSQIVNDFQKGDIAEGYSVSREKKESFPLTVTSAQKNPTAFYLCASSGMTGNQPQHFGDGTRLSIL.

The V call is TRBV11-2, the J call TRBJ1-1; 7 bases align to TRBD1. Germline CDR1 is SGHAT and CDR2 is FQNNGV. The CDR3 has 13 amino acids. J lost 4 bases, V lost 5 bases, and 4 bases had no gene match. This CDR3 is CASSINRGTEAFF. The DNA of the CDR3 is TGTGCCAGCAGCATAAACAGGGGCACTGAAGCTTTCTTT.

The V and J genes are TRBV27 and TRBJ2-7; the D gene is possibly TRBD1 (6 bases). The V and J ends lost 6 bases and 2 bases respectively, with 20 bases between them. This CDR3 is built from 16 residues. Per germline, CDR1 MNHEY and CDR2 SMNVEV (reference sequence). The CDR3 loop reads CASSYRGSLGAYEQYF. CDR3 in DNA: TGTGCCAGCAGCTATAGGGGGTCCCTAGGCGCCTACGAGCAGTACTTC.

This CDR3 is CASSLAVDSSYEQYF. CDR3 coding DNA: TGTGCCAGCAGCTTAGCCGTGGACAGTTCCTACGAGCAGTACTTC. V gene TRBV7-8 combines with J gene TRBJ2-7; the D gene is possibly TRBD1 (6 bases). Germline assignment: CDR1 SGHVS and CDR2 FQNEAQ. The V gene lost 0 bases and the J gene lost 1 base, with 10 bases spanning the gap. CDR3 length: 15 residues. Looking up the rest from reference TRBV7-8 and TRBJ2-7 gives the full variable domain: GAGVSQSPRYKVAKRGQDVALRCDPISGHVSLFWYQQALGQGPEFLTYFQNEAQLDKSGLPSDRFFAERPEGSVSTLKIQRTQQEDSAVYLCASSLAVDSSYEQYFGPGTRLTVT.

The chain combines TRBV11-1 with TRBJ2-7; D gene uncertain. The CDR3 contains 13 residues. The ends were cut back, 4 bases at V and 2 bases at J, with 9 bases in the middle. The germline gives CDR1 SGHAT, CDR2 FQDESV (reference sequence). The CDR3 DNA is TGTGCCAGCAGCTCCACCGGCCCCTACGAGCAGTACGTC. Translation: CASSSTGPYEQYV.

The chain combines TRBV27 with TRBJ2-7; TRBD1 agrees at 7 bases. In germline, CDR1 is MNHEY, CDR2 SMNVEV (reference sequence). The J segment lost 3 bases and the V segment lost 6 bases, leaving 8 bases of the junction unmatched. The length of the CDR3 is 14 residues. CDR3 amino acids: CASSPTGKFYEQYF. The CDR3, as DNA: TGTGCCAGCAGCCCGACAGGGAAGTTCTACGAGCAGTACTTC.

This chain links TRBV4-3 with TRBJ2-7; 10 bases agree with TRBD2. The germline V gene encodes CDR1 LGHNA and CDR2 YSLEER. The CDR3 runs 16 residues. Trimming removed 0 bases from V and 3 bases from J; junction bases left unmatched: 5. The CDR3 region has the DNA TGCGCCAGCAGCCAAGACTTACTAGCGGGACGCTACGAGCAGTACTTC. This gives the protein CASSQDLLAGRYEQYF.

This CDR3 reads CASSQDLASGFSTDTQYF. The CDR3 DNA reads as TGTGCCAGCAGCCAAGATCTGGCTAGCGGGTTTAGCACAGATACGCAGTATTTT. The J gene is TRBJ2-3, the V gene TRBV4-2, with 8 bases identical to TRBD2. The V and J ends lost 0 bases and 0 bases, in that order; junction bases with no gene match: 8. In germline, CDR1 is LGHNA, CDR2 YNFKEQ. The CDR3 contains 18 residues.

The rearrangement joins TRBV10-3 to TRBJ2-5, with 9 bases lining up with TRBD1. This CDR3 spans 13 amino acids. V lost 6 bases and J lost 4; bases outside the gene matches: 3. Germline V gene data show CDR1 as ENHRY and CDR2 as SYGVKD. CDR3 nucleotide sequence: TGTGCCATCAGCCAGGGACAGGGAGAGACCCAGTACTTC. Its protein is CAISQGQGETQYF.

The V call is TRBV4-3, the J call TRBJ2-6; D gene uncertain. The V gene lost 0 bases and the J gene lost 2 bases, with 8 bases spanning the gap. From germline, CDR1 is LGHNA and CDR2 YSLEER. This CDR3 is 16 amino acids long. Written as DNA, the CDR3 is TGCGCCAGCAGCCAAGATTATGTCACTGGGGCCAACGTCCTGACTTTC. Translating gives CASSQDYVTGANVLTF.

The chain uses TRBV15 and TRBJ2-1; the D is unclear. The CDR3 extends over 14 amino acids. Trimming removed 0 bases at V and 8 bases at J, with 11 bases between. The germline gives CDR1 LNHNV, CDR2 YYDKDF (reference sequence). The CDR3 loop is CATSRDLRADEQFF. For the CDR3, the DNA is TGTGCCACCAGCAGAGATCTCCGGGCAGATGAGCAGTTCTTC.

This clone was counted between two and nine times. The chain recombines TRBV19 with TRBJ1-2, with a possible D match to TRBD1 (5 bases). The V and J ends lost 8 bases and 7 bases respectively, with 11 bases between them. The CDR3 is 11 amino acids. CDR1 is LNHDA and CDR2 is SQIVND in the germline V gene (reference sequence). This CDR3 reads CASHTGLGYTF. CDR3 in DNA: TGTGCCAGTCATACGGGACTTGGCTACACCTTC.